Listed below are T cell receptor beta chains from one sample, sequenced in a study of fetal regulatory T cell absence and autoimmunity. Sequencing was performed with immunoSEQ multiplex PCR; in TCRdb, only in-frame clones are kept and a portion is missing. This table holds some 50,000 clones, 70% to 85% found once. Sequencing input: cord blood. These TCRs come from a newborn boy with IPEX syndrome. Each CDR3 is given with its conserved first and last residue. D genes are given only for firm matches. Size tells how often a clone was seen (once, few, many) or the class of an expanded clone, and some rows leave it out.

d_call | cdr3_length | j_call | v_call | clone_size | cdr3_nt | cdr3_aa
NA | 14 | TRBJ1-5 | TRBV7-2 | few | TGTGCCAGCAGCTTGGACAGAGGCAATCAGCCCCAGCATTTT | CASSLDRGNQPQHF
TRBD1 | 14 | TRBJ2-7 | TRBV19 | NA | TGTGCCAGTAGTATGGGGACAGGGATAGAAAGGCAGTACTTC | CASSMGTGIERQYF
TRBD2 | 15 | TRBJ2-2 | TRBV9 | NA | TGTGCCAGCAGCGGTAGCGGGGGGGCTTCCGGGGAGCTGTTTTTT | CASSGSGGASGELFF
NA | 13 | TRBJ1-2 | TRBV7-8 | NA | TGTGCCAGCAGCTTAGCAGGGGGCTATGGCTACACCTTC | CASSLAGGYGYTF
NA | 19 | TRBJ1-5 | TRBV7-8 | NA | TGTGCCAGCAGCTTAGGTCCTTCCAGGGTCCTCTATAGCAATCAGCCCCAGCATTTT | CASSLGPSRVLYSNQPQHF
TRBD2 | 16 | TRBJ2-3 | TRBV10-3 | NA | TGTGCCATCAGTGCGACTAGCGGGCTAAGCACAGATACGCAGTATTTT | CAISATSGLSTDTQYF
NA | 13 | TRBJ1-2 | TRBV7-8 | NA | TGTGCCAGCAGCTTATGGGACAACTATGGCTACACCTTC | CASSLWDNYGYTF
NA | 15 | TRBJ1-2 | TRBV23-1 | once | TGCGCCAGCAGTCAATCGGAGGGGCGCCCCTATGGCTACACCTTC | CASSQSEGRPYGYTF
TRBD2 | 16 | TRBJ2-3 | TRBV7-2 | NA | TGTGCCAGCAGCTGGCAGCTAAGCGGGGGTACAGATACGCAGTATTTT | CASSWQLSGGTDTQYF
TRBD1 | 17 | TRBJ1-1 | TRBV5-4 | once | TGTGCCAGCAGCTCCGGGGGGGGACAGGGGGCGGACACTGAAGCTTTCTTT | CASSSGGGQGADTEAFF
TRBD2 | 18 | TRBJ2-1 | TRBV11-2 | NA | TGTGCCAGCAGCTCCTGGACTAGCGGGAGCAGTACCTACAATGAGCAGTTCTTC | CASSSWTSGSSTYNEQFF
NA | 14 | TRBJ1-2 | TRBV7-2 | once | TGTGCCAGCAGCTCCCGGGGCAGGGGTAGCGGCTACACCTTC | CASSSRGRGSGYTF
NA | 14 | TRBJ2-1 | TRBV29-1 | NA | TGCAGCGTTGAGAGTAAAAGCTCCTACAATGAGCAGTTCTTC | CSVESKSSYNEQFF
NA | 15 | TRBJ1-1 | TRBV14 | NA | TGTGCCAGCAGCCAAGCCGTGCGGGGGAACACTGAAGCTTTCTTT | CASSQAVRGNTEAFF
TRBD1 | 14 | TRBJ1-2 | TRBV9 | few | TGTGCCAGCAGCGTAACAGGGGTAGGGCATGGCTACACCTTC | CASSVTGVGHGYTF
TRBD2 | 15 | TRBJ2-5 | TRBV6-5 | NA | TGTGCCAGCAGTGGGACTAGCGGGAGGGAGGAGACCCAGTACTTC | CASSGTSGREETQYF
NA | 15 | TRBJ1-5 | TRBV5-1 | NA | TGCGCCAGCAGCTTGGGGGGGTCTAGCAATCAGCCCCAGCATTTT | CASSLGGSSNQPQHF
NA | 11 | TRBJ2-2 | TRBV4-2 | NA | TGTGCCAGCAGCGCCACCGGGGAGCTGTTTTTT | CASSATGELFF
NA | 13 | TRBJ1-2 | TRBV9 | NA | TGTGCCAGCAGCGTAGCAAACAGCTATGGCTACACCTTC | CASSVANSYGYTF
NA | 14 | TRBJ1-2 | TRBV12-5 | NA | TGTGCTAGTGGTCCACCCTGGCAGGAGTATGGCTACACCTTC | CASGPPWQEYGYTF